One sample yielded the 19 T cell receptor beta chains listed below, sequenced in a study of CXCR3-negative and CXCR3-positive naive CD8 T cells. Study findings and constraints: For CXCR3-positive naive cells, TRB CDR3s were more hydrophobic than those of CXCR3-negative naive cells.

Antigens of these TCRs are unknown. Carrying UMI labels, the TRB cDNA libraries were prepared through 5' RACE. From its re-call of the 5' RACE reads, TCRdb lists each CDR3 protein once, without DNA. The data include more than 80,000 distinct CDR3 sequences; the top ten clones carry around 0.82%. The specimen sequenced was naive CXCR3+ CD8+ T cells from blood. Subset noted: CD45RO-CCR7+CD27+CD95- naive CD8+ T cells expressing CXCR3 (TNR3+). The source is a human donor in good health. Some clones in this sample may be carry-over from other donors' samples.

The rearrangement links TRBV2 to TRBJ2-5; TCRdb picks TRBD1, but there is no DNA to check that call. The length of the CDR3 is 15 residues. CDR1 is SNHLY and CDR2 is FYNNEI in the germline V gene. This CDR3 reads CASSEASRGEETQYF. The full variable domain, with the rest looked up from reference TRBV2 and TRBJ2-5, is EPEVTQTPSHQVTQMGQEVILRCVPISNHLYFYWYRQILGQKVEFLVSFYNNEISEKSEIFDDQFSVERPDGSNFTLKIRSTKLEDSAMYFCASSEASRGEETQYFGPGTRLLVL.

V usage is TRBV2 and J usage is TRBJ2-1; no DNA is available, so the TRBD2 call from TCRdb remains unchecked. This CDR3 has 15 amino acids. Germline values: CDR1 SNHLY, CDR2 FYNNEI. CDR3 protein: CASKSGTSGYDEQFF.

The chain combines TRBV5-5 with TRBJ2-2; TCRdb names TRBD1, which stays unverified in the absence of DNA. Germline V CDR1 and CDR2: SGHKS, YYEKEE (reference sequence). The length of the CDR3 is 16 residues. The CDR3 reads CASSLSLGESTGELFF.

This sequence joins TRBV6-2 or TRBV6-3 and TRBJ2-2. Looked up from germline, CDR1 is MNHEY and CDR2 is SVGEGT. The CDR3 covers 13 residues. This chain's CDR3 is CASSQTETGELFF.

The V and J genes are TRBV3-1 and TRBJ2-3; TCRdb reports TRBD1, a call that lacks DNA to check it against. CDR1 is LGHDT, CDR2 YNNKEL, per germline (reference sequence). The CDR3 is 16 amino acids. The CDR3 loop is CASSPHPDRATDTQYF.

The chain combines TRBV7-6 with TRBJ2-2; lacking DNA, the TRBD1 call made by TCRdb goes unchecked. The V gene's germline CDR1 is SGHVS and CDR2 FNYEAQ. This CDR3 is built from 15 residues. CDR3 residues: CASSRTGGSTGELFF.

V usage is TRBV27 and J usage is TRBJ2-1; TCRdb gives TRBD2 as the D gene, but with no DNA this cannot be confirmed. Germline V gene lookup returns CDR1 MNHEY and CDR2 SMNVEV (reference sequence). The CDR3 runs to 13 residues. The CDR3 spells CASSLGLAIEQFF.

The CDR3 loop reads CATSRSLQASYEQYF. V and J are TRBV15 and TRBJ2-7; checking the TCRdb D call of TRBD1 is not possible without DNA. This CDR3 spans 15 amino acids. Germline CDR1 reads LNHNV; CDR2 reads YYDKDF (reference sequence). Supplemented by reference TRBV15 and TRBJ2-7, the full variable domain reads DAMVIQNPRYQVTQFGKPVTLSCSQTLNHNVMYWYQQKSSQAPKLLFHYYDKDFNNEADTPDNFQSRRPNTSFCFLDIRSPGLGDTAMYLCATSRSLQASYEQYFGPGTRLTVT.

This chain links TRBV9 with TRBJ2-1. The V gene's germline CDR1 is SGDLS and CDR2 YYNGEE. The CDR3 has 14 residues. This CDR3 reads CASSVEAWAAEQFF.

CDR3 sequence reads: CASNSPGRGSGKNGELFF. The chain carries TRBV3-1 and TRBJ2-2; with no DNA, the TCRdb D assignment of TRBD1 cannot be verified. CDR3 length: 18 residues. Germline CDR1 is LGHDT and CDR2 is YNNKEL (reference sequence).

This rearrangement joins TRBV2 to TRBJ2-4; TCRdb designates TRBD1, a call that cannot be tested without DNA. This CDR3 is built from 17 residues. Germline V gene sequence: CDR1 SNHLY, CDR2 FYNNEI. The CDR3 sequence: CASSEQGGGLAKNIQYF.

The rearrangement uses TRBV29-1 and TRBJ2-2. The CDR3 contains 15 residues. Germline V gives CDR1 SQVTM, CDR2 ANQGSEA. The CDR3 reads CSAGGGPTNTGELFF.

The chain links TRBV13 to TRBJ2-7; TCRdb's D gene call, TRBD2, goes unchecked for lack of DNA. Per the germline V gene, CDR1 is PRHDT and CDR2 is FYEKMQ (reference sequence). The CDR3 has 13 amino acids. The CDR3 sequence: CASSLVPRDEQYF.

The chain has TRBV15 and TRBJ1-2; absent DNA, TCRdb's TRBD1 call cannot be checked. The CDR3 has 15 residues. Germline V CDR1 and CDR2: LNHNV, YYDKDF (reference sequence). The CDR3: CATSAEQGARDGYTF.

The rearrangement links TRBV14 to TRBJ2-7; TCRdb designates TRBD1, a call that cannot be tested without DNA. There are 13 residues in the CDR3. The germline gives CDR1 SGHDN, CDR2 FVKESK. CDR3 sequence reads: CASSWGGFYEQYF.

The genes are TRBV28 and TRBJ2-3; TCRdb selects TRBD1, and the lack of DNA leaves this call unchecked. Germline loops: CDR1 MDHEN, CDR2 SYDVKM. CDR3 length equals 15 residues. This CDR3 is CASSLGQGDLDTQYF.

This chain links TRBV9 with TRBJ1-5. This CDR3 comprises 13 residues. Germline CDR1 reads SGDLS; CDR2 reads YYNGEE. This chain's CDR3 is CANSVESNQPQHF.

The V call is TRBV7-9, the J call TRBJ2-1; checking the TCRdb D call of TRBD2 is not possible without DNA. The CDR3 is made up of 15 amino acids. CDR1 SEHNR and CDR2 FQNEAQ come from the germline V gene (reference sequence). The CDR3 reads CASSLWEEGYNEQFF.

The chain uses TRBV4-1 and TRBJ2-1; TCRdb indicates TRBD1, and absent DNA this call remains unverified. Germline loops: CDR1 MGHRA, CDR2 YSYEKL. The CDR3 loop spans 15 amino acids. The CDR3 sequence: CASSQRGAGSNEQFF.